This note documents a single T cell receptor beta chain sequence. Its antigen is not known. The donors belonged to the roughly 130-subject validation cohort, separate from the roughly 600-subject first cohort. This entry is derived from a study of cytomegalovirus exposure and HLA in healthy donors. Per the germline V gene, CDR1 is SGHRS and CDR2 is YFSETQ. With V trimmed by 7 bases and J by 5 bases, 12 bases remained unmatched. This CDR3 is built from 14 residues. The repertoire was sequenced with immunoSEQ multiplex PCR; TCRdb's copy has only in-frame clones and lacks some. This sample yields about 55,000 clones, of which more than 80% are seen a single time; just over 3% belongs to the top ten. Study conclusions and caveats: First-cohort TCR clusters tended to co-occur in the 130 or so validation repertoires, a later analysis found.

The chain has TRBV5-1 and TRBJ2-7; 7 bases are a match to TRBD2. The clonotype was recovered from a man between 18 and 35 years old in good health and CMV-seronegative. Sequenced sample: PBMCs. CDR3 bases: TGCGCCAGCCGGCCGGCGGGAGATGAGGACGAGCAGTACTTC. Its protein product is CASRPAGDEDEQYF.